The 16 T cell receptor beta chains below all came from one sample that was sequenced in a study of cytomegalovirus exposure and HLA in healthy donors. It was with 60 Vbeta and 13 Jbeta primers that the PCR ran. Here immunoSEQ multiplex PCR was the method, and the copy in TCRdb shows in-frame clones only, minus some. The table shows some 190,000 clones, with roughly 76% occurring only once. Sequencing used PBMCs. The receptors here all came from a woman aged 25 to 39 in good health and CMV-seropositive.

The chain employs TRBV27 and TRBJ2-1, with TRBD2 matching 10 bases. The CDR3 length is 12 residues. V lost 11 bases to trimming and J lost 7 bases; unmatched junction nucleotides: 5. CDR1 and CDR2 from the germline V gene are MNHEY and SMNVEV (reference sequence). The CDR3 sequence is CASTGLANEQFF. CDR3 in DNA: TGTGCCTCTACGGGACTAGCGAATGAGCAGTTCTTC.

The chain joins TRBV5-1 to TRBJ2-6; 11 nucleotides match TRBD2. V was pared by 0 bases and J by 1 base, with 6 bases of the junction left unmatched. Germline V gives CDR1 SGHRS, CDR2 YFSETQ. There are 19 residues in the CDR3. The CDR3 bases are TGCGCCAGCAGCTTGGAACCTAGCGGGAGGCTTTCTGGGGCCAACGTCCTGACTTTC. Translating gives CASSLEPSGRLSGANVLTF.

V and J are TRBV7-2 and TRBJ2-5; 7 nucleotides match TRBD1. Germline CDR1 and CDR2: SGHTA and FQGNSA. CDR3 size: 13 residues. J lost 4 bases, V lost 3 bases, and 2 bases had no gene match. CDR3: CASSFTGAETQYF. In nucleotides, the CDR3 is TGTGCCAGCAGCTTTACAGGGGCAGAGACCCAGTACTTC.

This clone was counted only a few times. The V call is TRBV5-4, the J call TRBJ1-6; D unresolved. Trimming pared 5 bases from V and 7 bases from J, leaving 22 bases between. Germline-derived CDR1 and CDR2 are SGHNT and YYREEE (reference sequence). This CDR3 has 17 residues. CDR3 coding DNA: TGTGCCAGCAGGCCCTCATTCCTCTTTAACAGCAATTCACCCCTCCACTTT. Protein product: CASRPSFLFNSNSPLHF.

The chain links TRBV5-4 to TRBJ1-4, with D tentatively TRBD1 (6 bases). The CDR3 runs 14 residues. Trimming cost V 4 bases and J 8 bases, with 15 bases left between them. In germline, CDR1 is SGHNT, CDR2 YYREEE (reference sequence). CDR3 nucleotides: TGTGCCAGCAGCCTACAGGGTGGGAAGGAAAAACTGTTTTTT. This codes for CASSLQGGKEKLFF.

V usage is TRBV5-1 and J usage is TRBJ1-1, with D possibly TRBD1 on 6 matching bases. Germline V gives CDR1 SGHRS, CDR2 YFSETQ. V was pared by 4 bases and J by 2 bases, with 15 bases between. This CDR3 is built from 15 residues. The CDR3 bases are TGCGCCAGCAGCATCTACCGGGACACTAACACTGAAGCTTTCTTT. This gives the protein CASSIYRDTNTEAFF. The full variable domain, rest sourced from reference TRBV5-1 and TRBJ1-1, is KAGVTQTPRYLIKTRGQQVTLSCSPISGHRSVSWYQQTPGQGLQFLFEYFSETQRNKGNFPGRFSGRQFSNSRSEMNVSTLELGDSALYLCASSIYRDTNTEAFFGQGTRLTVV.

The sample holds one count of this clone. The chain joins TRBV5-1 to TRBJ2-2; 9 bases match TRBD1. The J segment lost 5 bases and the V segment lost 4 bases, leaving 6 bases of the junction unmatched. This CDR3 has 15 amino acids. The V gene's germline CDR1 is SGHRS and CDR2 YFSETQ. CDR3 nucleotides: TGCGCCAGCAGCCCCCCCGGGACAGGGACCGGGGAGCTGTTTTTT. Its protein product is CASSPPGTGTGELFF.

This clone appeared a single time. The V and J genes are TRBV18 and TRBJ1-2; 12 nucleotides align to TRBD1. Germline CDR1 reads KGHSH; CDR2 reads LQKENI. V trimming: 4 bases; J trimming: 3 bases; junction bases outside the gene matches: 15. This CDR3 is built from 19 residues. CDR3 sequence: CASSLNSQGQGAGYYGYTF. The CDR3 nucleotides read TGTGCCAGCTCACTTAATAGCCAGGGACAGGGGGCTGGATACTATGGCTACACCTTC.

The J gene is TRBJ2-6, the V gene TRBV28, with D possibly TRBD2 on 6 matching bases. Germline V gene lookup returns CDR1 MDHEN and CDR2 SYDVKM. The CDR3 spans 13 residues. With 6 bases removed from V and 3 bases from J, the gap between germline ends came to 6 bases. The CDR3 DNA follows: TGTGCCAGCAGGGAGGGTGGGGCCAACGTCCTGACTTTC. Translated: CASREGGANVLTF.

This clone was seen only a few times. The chain couples TRBV30 to TRBJ2-7; 12 bases match TRBD1. Germline assignment: CDR1 GTSNPN and CDR2 SVGIG (reference sequence). The CDR3 loop spans 15 amino acids. J was trimmed by 6 bases and V by 2 bases; bases with no gene match: 8. The CDR3 here is CAWSSGTGGASEQYF. The CDR3 DNA reads TGTGCCTGGAGTTCCGGGACAGGGGGCGCGTCCGAGCAGTACTTC.

The V gene is TRBV9, the J gene TRBJ1-3; D unclear. CDR3 size: 18 residues. CDR1 and CDR2 (germline): SGDLS, YYNGEE. Trimming took 4 bases from V and 0 from J, leaving 20 bases between them. CDR3 sequence: CASSSRGSAGNSGNTIYF. CDR3 DNA sequence: TGTGCCAGCAGCTCAAGAGGGTCGGCAGGAAACTCTGGAAACACCATATATTTT.

The chain employs TRBV4-2 and TRBJ2-5; D possibly corresponds to TRBD1 (7 bases). The germline CDR1 and CDR2 sequences are LGHNA and YNFKEQ. CDR3 length: 17 amino acids. V dropped 3 bases and J dropped 5 bases, with 22 bases sitting between them. The CDR3 coding sequence is TGTGCCAGCAGCCAGTCGGGCGGGCGCGGAGGGGGCGAGACCCAGTACTTC. Encoded protein: CASSQSGGRGGGETQYF.

The gene calls are TRBV7-2 and TRBJ2-2; no clear D. Germline loops: CDR1 SGHTA, CDR2 FQGNSA. Trimming shortened V by 6 bases and J by 0 bases, and 8 bases separated the two germline ends. The CDR3 runs to 14 residues. The CDR3 DNA sequence: TGTGCCAGCAGTTATGACTCGAACACCGGGGAGCTGTTTTTT. Amino acids: CASSYDSNTGELFF.

This clone was recorded a few times. The J gene is TRBJ1-1, the V gene TRBV27; 7 bases match TRBD1. The CDR3 runs to 14 residues. The J segment lost 4 bases and the V segment lost 0 bases, leaving 2 bases of the junction unmatched. Germline CDR1 is MNHEY and CDR2 is SMNVEV (reference sequence). CDR3: CASSLSRQGTEAFF. In DNA form, the CDR3 reads TGTGCCAGCAGTTTATCTAGACAGGGCACTGAAGCTTTCTTT.

The table lists this clone with a few counts. This rearrangement joins TRBV10-3 to TRBJ2-1; D possibly corresponds to TRBD2 (6 bases). Per germline, CDR1 ENHRY and CDR2 SYGVKD. The CDR3 extends over 14 amino acids. V lost 2 bases to trimming and J lost 7 bases, with 12 bases between them. The CDR3 sequence: CAISEPGVLNEQFF. CDR3 bases: TGTGCCATCAGTGAGCCGGGAGTTCTGAATGAGCAGTTCTTC.

This clone has only one observation. The V call is TRBV28, the J call TRBJ1-3, with a tentative D call TRBD1 (5 bases). The CDR3 has 15 residues. Trimming stripped 7 bases from V and 0 bases from J, with 13 bases between. Germline V lookup: CDR1 MDHEN, CDR2 SYDVKM. The CDR3 coding sequence is TGTGCCAGCACCCTTGGGGCAGGCTCTGGAAACACCATATATTTT. This sequence encodes CASTLGAGSGNTIYF.